This T cell receptor beta chain was obtained from a study of neurological immune-mediated disorders. With 4 bases clipped from V and 2 bases from J, the junction kept 8 bases outside the gene matches. Germline V gene lookup returns CDR1 SGHVS and CDR2 FQNEAQ. The length of the CDR3 is 16 residues. In its sample, this clonotype was seen a few times. cDNA synthesis was performed by 5'RACE with 10-nucleotide random UMIs. TCRdb re-analysed the 5' RACE reads in MiXCR, keeping a single row per CDR3 protein. Of approximately 40,000 distinct CDR3 sequences in the sample, 3% to 4.5% are singletons; the top ten hold 2% to 2.5%.

This rearrangement joins TRBV7-8 to TRBJ2-3; 8 bases are shared with TRBD2. The sample consisted of PBMCs. The clonotype originates from a man aged 25 to 40 with multiple sclerosis. The CDR3 nucleotides are TGTGCCAGCAGCTCCCCGGCGGGGGGAACCACAGATACGCAGTATTTT. The encoded protein is CASSSPAGGTTDTQYF.